This record concerns one T cell receptor beta chain sequence. The data were obtained in a study of blood T cell repertoires in COVID-19. Study background: Samples came from the United States, Italy and Spain, spanning acute and convalescent COVID-19.

Trimming shortened V by 1 base and J by 5 bases, and 17 bases separated the two germline ends. Germline V gene sequence: CDR1 SGHTA, CDR2 FQGNSA. This CDR3 has 16 amino acids. Per the authors' pipeline: Reference gene primer amplification yielded estimated nucleated cell counts. TCRdb keeps only in-frame clones here, not all; method: immunoSEQ multiplex PCR. Clone size and V and J calls were adopted from that table, with D and trimming inferred from the DNA. The sample has hundreds of thousands of clones, 87% seen once. Participants came from 20 to 25 US areas, aged about 18 to 95 years. The chain uses TRBV7-2 and TRBJ2-5; D is uncertain. The sequence was obtained from a woman aged 40 to 50 who had recovered from COVID-19. Sequencing input: PBMCs or T cells enriched from blood (not recorded which). The CDR3 DNA reads TGTGCCAGCAGCTTAGACCCGTTGGGCCTACGGGAGACCCAGTACTTC. Encoded protein: CASSLDPLGLRETQYF. Full variable domain (missing parts from reference TRBV7-2 and TRBJ2-5): GAGVSQSPSNKVTEKGKDVELRCDPISGHTALYWYRQSLGQGLEFLIYFQGNSAPDKSGLPSDRFSAERTGGSVSTLTIQRTQQEDSAVYLCASSLDPLGLRETQYFGPGTRLLVL.